These 21 T cell receptor beta chains were sequenced from one sample in a study of T cell responses to AZD1222 COVID-19 vaccine. Profiled with immunoSEQ multiplex PCR; TCRdb holds only in-frame clones, not every one. Of more than 90,000 clones listed, 86% are singletons. Sequenced here: peripheral blood, sampled 28 days after the second AZD1222 dose. The receptors come from an adult who received the AZD1222 COVID-19 vaccine.

The V gene is TRBV5-1, the J gene TRBJ1-2; D possibly corresponds to TRBD1 (6 bases). Germline lookup yields CDR1 SGHRS and CDR2 YFSETQ. V lost 3 bases, J lost 8 bases, and 14 bases lay in between. The CDR3 has 13 residues. The CDR3: CASSSYRDSGYTF. The CDR3 DNA is TGCGCCAGCAGCTCCTACAGGGATTCGGGCTACACCTTC.

DNA of the CDR3: TGTGCCAGCAGTGTGACTAGATACGATACGCAGTATTTT. Its protein is CASSVTRYDTQYF. The chain uses TRBV2 and TRBJ2-3; D may be TRBD2 (6 bases). The CDR3 covers 13 residues. V was shortened by 4 bases and J by 6 bases, with 11 bases between the two germline ends. Germline V gene lookup returns CDR1 SNHLY and CDR2 FYNNEI. Full variable domain (missing parts from reference TRBV2 and TRBJ2-3): EPEVTQTPSHQVTQMGQEVILRCVPISNHLYFYWYRQILGQKVEFLVSFYNNEISEKSEIFDDQFSVERPDGSNFTLKIRSTKLEDSAMYFCASSVTRYDTQYFGPGTRLTVL.

V is TRBV6-2 or TRBV6-3 and J is TRBJ1-1; 9 bases align to TRBD1. This CDR3 comprises 17 residues. Per the germline V gene, CDR1 is MNHEY and CDR2 is SVGEGT. With 1 base clipped from V and 0 bases from J, the junction kept 6 bases outside the gene matches. The CDR3 nucleotides are TGTGCCAGCAGTTACTGGGGACAGGGCCGAATGAACACTGAAGCTTTCTTT. This codes for CASSYWGQGRMNTEAFF.

V and J are TRBV6-5 and TRBJ2-3; D is uncertain. Trimming removed 6 bases at V and 2 bases at J, with 12 bases between. The CDR3 contains 14 residues. The V gene's germline CDR1 is MNHEY and CDR2 SVGAGI. The CDR3 sequence: CASSTHRTTDTQYF. The CDR3, as DNA: TGTGCCAGCAGCACACATCGGACCACAGATACGCAGTATTTT.

The chain uses TRBV10-2 and TRBJ2-1; weak D call: TRBD1 (5 bases). Germline V CDR1 and CDR2: WSHSY, SAAADI. Trimming removed 6 bases at V and 0 bases at J, with 12 bases between. The CDR3 has 15 residues. CDR3 nucleotides: TGCGCCAGCAGGCAGGGCTACAGCTCCTACAATGAGCAGTTCTTC. It translates to CASRQGYSSYNEQFF.

The chain is built from TRBV15 and TRBJ1-3; D not resolved. Trimming pared 3 bases from V and 2 bases from J, leaving 5 bases between. Germline V gene sequence: CDR1 LNHNV, CDR2 YYDKDF (reference sequence). The CDR3 is 13 residues long. The CDR3 nucleotides are TGTGCCACCAGCAGGGTCACTGGAAACACCATATATTTT. Its protein product is CATSRVTGNTIYF.

This chain joins TRBV6-5 and TRBJ2-7; perhaps TRBD1 as D (6 bases). The CDR3 spans 16 residues. The V gene lost 0 bases and the J gene lost 4 bases, with 16 bases spanning the gap. Germline V lookup: CDR1 MNHEY, CDR2 SVGAGI. In DNA form, the CDR3 reads TGTGCCAGCAGTTACTCGTCCGTACAGGGCAAGTACGAGCAGTACTTC. It encodes CASSYSSVQGKYEQYF.

The CDR3 reads CATSSRSGGNQPQHF. The CDR3 nucleotides are TGTGCCACCAGCAGTCGTAGCGGCGGCAATCAGCCCCAGCATTTT. The chain joins TRBV15 to TRBJ1-5; D is uncertain. The germline V gene has CDR1 LNHNV and CDR2 YYDKDF (reference sequence). CDR3 length: 15 amino acids. Trimming removed 3 bases from V and 2 bases from J, with 11 bases in between.

This clone was observed once. The J gene is TRBJ1-4, the V gene TRBV28, with D uncertain. The ends were cut back, 3 bases at V and 2 bases at J, with 7 bases in the middle. From germline, CDR1 is MDHEN and CDR2 SYDVKM. This CDR3 has 14 residues. DNA of the CDR3: TGTGCCAGCAGTTTTGCGCCCACTAATGAAAAACTGTTTTTT. Its protein is CASSFAPTNEKLFF.

The V call is TRBV2, the J call TRBJ2-7; 10 bases are a match to TRBD2. Germline-derived CDR1 and CDR2 are SNHLY and FYNNEI. V dropped 8 bases and J dropped 4; count of bases not matched to a gene: 8. The CDR3 length is 14 residues. The DNA of the CDR3 is TGTGCCAGCTATCGCGGGACTAGCGCTTACGAGCAGTACTTC. Translation: CASYRGTSAYEQYF.

This clone is a singleton in its sample. The same CDR3 can be traced to other DNA sequences in this sample. V gene TRBV4-1 combines with J gene TRBJ2-1; 9 bases agree with TRBD2. J lost 0 bases, V lost 0 bases, and 3 bases had no gene match. The germline V gene encodes CDR1 MGHRA and CDR2 YSYEKL. The CDR3 consists of 17 residues. CDR3 bases: TGCGCCAGCAGCCAAGAGGGTAGCGGGGGCTCCTACAATGAGCAGTTCTTC. It encodes CASSQEGSGGSYNEQFF.

The chain is built from TRBV2 and TRBJ2-5; possible D gene TRBD1, 5 bases. Trimming took 5 bases from V and 3 from J, leaving 10 bases between them. Germline CDR1 reads SNHLY; CDR2 reads FYNNEI. This CDR3 contains 13 residues. The DNA of the CDR3 is TGTGCCAGCAGTAGTGGCAGGGAAGAGACCCAGTACTTC. Protein product: CASSSGREETQYF.

This clone appeared a single time. The chain recombines TRBV12-3 or TRBV12-4 with TRBJ1-2; 8 bases fit TRBD1. J gave up 8 bases and V 3 bases, and 5 bases lay outside the gene matches. This CDR3 spans 13 amino acids. As DNA, the CDR3 is TGTGCCAGCAGTTTCCGGACAGGGAGCGGCTACACCTTC. Its translation is CASSFRTGSGYTF.

The chain employs TRBV2 and TRBJ1-1, with D tentatively TRBD1 (5 bases). The CDR3 length is 14 residues. V lost 6 bases, J lost 1 base, and 12 bases lay in between. Germline-derived CDR1 and CDR2 are SNHLY and FYNNEI. In DNA, the CDR3 is TGTGCCAGCAGGGGGGGGATGGGGAACACTGAAGCTTTCTTT. Amino acid sequence: CASRGGMGNTEAFF.

This rearrangement joins TRBV14 to TRBJ2-7, with D maybe TRBD2 (5 bases). There are 15 residues in the CDR3. Per germline, CDR1 SGHDN and CDR2 FVKESK. V shed 0 bases and J shed 4 bases, with 13 bases lying between them. CDR3 sequence: CASSQERGRQYEQYF. The CDR3 DNA sequence: TGTGCCAGCAGCCAAGAAAGAGGGAGACAATACGAGCAGTACTTC.

The V call is TRBV24-1, the J call TRBJ2-3, with D possibly being TRBD1 (6 bases). The germline V gene has CDR1 KGHDR and CDR2 SFDVKD. Between the trimmed V and J ends, which lost 6 bases and 1 base, there was a span of 16 bases. The CDR3 has 16 residues. CDR3 in amino acids: CATSKGQTFGTDTQYF. CDR3 DNA: TGTGCCACCAGTAAAGGACAGACTTTTGGCACAGATACGCAGTATTTT.

The chain links TRBV3-1 (or the pseudogene TRBV3-2) to TRBJ1-3; D is unclear. The CDR3 loop spans 16 amino acids. V gave up 1 base and J gave up 0 bases, with 10 bases separating them. Looked up from germline, CDR1 is LGHDT and CDR2 is YNNKEL (reference sequence). The CDR3 loop is CASSQVVLVSGNTIYF. The CDR3 nucleotides are TGTGCCAGCAGCCAAGTAGTTTTGGTCTCTGGAAACACCATATATTTT.

The chain employs TRBV29-1 and TRBJ2-7, with 9 nucleotides matching TRBD1. The CDR3 is made up of 13 amino acids. Germline CDR1 and CDR2: SQVTM and ANQGSEA. After removal of 4 bases from V and 4 bases from J, the junction contained 5 bases not matched to a gene. CDR3 bases: TGCAGCGTTGTGGGGACAGGGCGATACGAGCAGTACTTC. This encodes CSVVGTGRYEQYF.

The rearrangement joins TRBV7-2 to TRBJ1-1; D remains unclear. This CDR3 spans 14 amino acids. The V end was cut by 5 bases, the J end by 1 base, with 11 bases between. CDR1 and CDR2 from the germline V gene are SGHTA and FQGNSA. The CDR3 region is CASSKIPENTEAFF. CDR3 nucleotides: TGTGCCAGCAGCAAGATCCCAGAGAACACTGAAGCTTTCTTT.

This clone appeared a single time. J is TRBJ1-5 and V is TRBV7-2; 8 bases map to TRBD1. Germline CDR1 is SGHTA and CDR2 is FQGNSA. This CDR3 has 15 amino acids. V gave up 0 bases and J gave up 4 bases; unmatched junction bases: 2. The CDR3 is CASSLAQGANQPQHF. The CDR3, as DNA: TGTGCCAGCAGCTTAGCTCAGGGGGCTAATCAGCCCCAGCATTTT.

This sequence joins TRBV18 and TRBJ2-5; 15 nucleotides line up with TRBD2. In germline, CDR1 is KGHSH, CDR2 LQKENI. The junction had 1 base not matched to a gene; V was cut back by 3 bases and J by 2 bases. CDR3 length equals 16 residues. CDR3 nucleotides: TGTGCCAGCTCACCCGGACTAGCGGGAGGGCAAGAGACCCAGTACTTC. Its translation is CASSPGLAGGQETQYF.